The entry that follows covers one T cell receptor (beta chain) sequence. Its antigen target is currently unknown. Per-base qualities were not stored, and no clone one base away is much larger. Participants in the prospective study were enrolled through a virtual design, were aged 18 to 89 years, and lived in approximately 25 United States geographic areas. In the prospective study, cohorts were assigned on the basis of participant-reported clinical history obtained from a screening survey and a study questionnaire. Recovered participants in ImmuneRACE Cohort 3 were defined by two consecutive negative NP/OP PCR tests, clearance by a healthcare professional, or resolution of symptoms. In the prospective study, mobile phlebotomists collected whole blood, serum and a nasopharyngeal or oropharyngeal swab from each participant. Over a roughly 2-month period, participants in the prospective study had the option of providing additional blood draws and questionnaires. Prospective study blood samples were shipped either frozen or at room temperature before DNA extraction.

The sample comes from a study of blood T cell repertoires in COVID-19 (dated by TCRdb to the early 2020s). Notes on the research overall: Collaborator samples came from the United States, Italy and Spain and covered acute and convalescent phases of COVID-19. The material from the prospective study consisted of cDNA or gDNA derived from T cells, B-cell-depleted T cells, or PBMCs. Subjects who had been exposed to COVID-19, were actively infected with it, or had recovered from it provided the deeply sampled blood TCRbeta repertoires that made up the dataset. The repertoires were released in a freely available public database intended as a resource for research on the immune response to SARS-CoV-2. The samples were drawn from two sources: the first 160 participants of the ongoing ImmuneRACE study, and approximately 1,300 subjects contributed by 6 global collaborators. The sample metadata nearly always contained a de-identified subject ID, COVID-19 status, age in years and sex. HLA class I and class II types, where available, came from metadata supplied by the sample provider rather than from assay-based typing.

The investigation overall reported the following: The quantity of clinical and demographic metadata differed by source and by participant and was supplied without curation.

Trimmed from V: 0 bases; trimmed from J: 5 bases; junction bases lacking a gene match: 2. From its cysteine to its phenylalanine, the CDR3 spans 15 amino acids. Left in the record is the CDR3 DNA by itself, 45 bases read in frame from the first base. CDR1 SGHDT and CDR2 YYEEEE are derived from the germline V gene. TCRbeta CDR3 regions were amplified from genomic DNA using the immunoSEQ Assay, a bias-controlled multiplex PCR. The paper's processing steps were these. The number of nucleated cells in each sample was estimated from the amplification of reference gene primers within the assay. To quantify the absolute abundance of each unique TCRbeta CDR3 rearrangement, sequence reads were collapsed and filtered. Productive Simpson clonality was computed per sample as the square root of Simpson's diversity index over productive rearrangements. Entries here come from immuneACCESS through TCRdb and include only in-frame sequences with V and J called. Some clones fail to appear in such tables; in the studies checked, an unresolved V gene covers under half of the shortfall, and the cause of the remainder is unknown. V, J and clone size were drawn from that table, and D and trimming were deduced from the DNA. The sample has hundreds of thousands of clones on record, 70% to 90% of them singletons. The ten largest make up over 1% of the sample.

This receptor was obtained from a man aged 25-40 years who had recovered from COVID-19. The rearranged segments are TRBV5-6 and TRBJ2-3; TRBD2 lines up with 11 middle nucleotides. The sample taken for sequencing was PBMCs or T cells enriched from blood (not recorded which). The CDR3 region reads CASSLVSGGVDTQYF. The nucleotides are TGTGCCAGCAGCTTGGTTAGCGGGGGGGTAGATACGCAGTATTTT. The reference TRBV5-6 and TRBJ2-3 proteins fill in what lies around the CDR3, so the full variable domain reads DAGVTQSPTHLIKTRGQQVTLRCSPKSGHDTVSWYQQALGQGPQFIFQYYEEEERQRGNFPDRFSGHQFPNYSSELNVNALLLGDSALYLCASSLVSGGVDTQYFGPGTRLTVL.